This entry lists 5 T cell receptor beta chains sequenced from one sample in a study of memory CD4+ T cells and cytomegalovirus serostatus. TCRdb's table, derived via immunoSEQ multiplex PCR, lists solely in-frame clones and lacks some. This sample has under 45,000 clones, with about 79% found just once. The sort gate was single viable CD3+CD4+CD8-CD45RO+ cells for memory CD4+ T cells. The sample consisted of memory CD4+ T cells from blood. These receptors were taken from an adult in good health and CMV-seronegative.

The CDR3 DNA follows: TGTGCCAGCAGCTTAAGAGTAGCCTCGGCGGTTGACATTCAGTACTTC. Its protein product is CASSLRVASAVDIQYF. The chain has TRBV5-4 and TRBJ2-4; D unresolved. V lost 2 bases, J lost 8 bases, and 20 bases lay in between. Germline V gene lookup returns CDR1 SGHNT and CDR2 YYREEE (reference sequence). The CDR3 covers 16 residues.

The chain combines TRBV18 with TRBJ1-2, with D possibly being TRBD1 (6 bases). This CDR3 comprises 12 residues. Germline CDR1 KGHSH, CDR2 LQKENI. V lost 2 bases and J 8 bases, leaving 9 bases between the germline ends. CDR3 sequence (DNA): TGTGCCAGCTCACCAAGTGGGGGCGGCTACACCTTC. Residues: CASSPSGGGYTF.

This clone has a handful of counts. V and J are TRBV27 and TRBJ2-1; D remains unclear. V was pared by 2 bases and J by 0 bases, with 8 bases between. The CDR3 has 15 amino acids. Germline V gene data show CDR1 as MNHEY and CDR2 as SMNVEV (reference sequence). The CDR3 loop is CASSLRARSYNEQFF. The CDR3 coding sequence is TGTGCCAGCAGTTTAAGAGCGCGCTCCTACAATGAGCAGTTCTTC.

V and J are TRBV2 and TRBJ1-1, with TRBD1 matching 9 bases. V lost 6 bases, J lost 1 base, and 6 bases stayed unmatched. The CDR3 loop spans 15 amino acids. Germline values: CDR1 SNHLY, CDR2 FYNNEI. CDR3 in amino acids: CASRDRGQGNTEAFF. The CDR3, as DNA: TGTGCCAGCAGAGATAGGGGACAGGGGAACACTGAAGCTTTCTTT.

This clone was detected only once. This chain uses TRBV19 with TRBJ2-7; 8 positions agree with TRBD1. CDR3 length equals 14 residues. The germline gives CDR1 LNHDA, CDR2 SQIVND (reference sequence). Trimming took 7 bases from V and 2 from J; bases not matched to a gene: 7. The CDR3 reads CASTSRDRPYEQYF. The CDR3 coding sequence is TGTGCCAGTACCTCCCGGGACAGGCCCTACGAGCAGTACTTC.